A selection of T cell receptor beta chains follows, all from one sample in a study of control samples from healthy donors and cancer patients. Repertoires were generated with immunoSEQ multiplex PCR, while TCRdb's copy carries only in-frame clones and drops some. In the table there are about 98,000 clones, around 80% of which are singletons. Sequencing was done on a sample of blood. The receptors here all came from a man between 60 and 75 years old in good health. Each CDR3 is given with its conserved first and last residue. A D gene is named only where the DNA matches it firmly. Only part of the rows carry a size: once, few, many, or a class if the clone is expanded.

clone size: .
D gene: .
J gene: TRBJ2-1
V gene: TRBV5-1
CDR3 protein: CASSLQGPPYNEQFF
CDR3 DNA: TGCGCCAGCAGCTTGCAGGGGCCCCCCTACAATGAGCAGTTCTTC

clone size: .
D gene: .
J gene: TRBJ2-2
V gene: TRBV14
CDR3 protein: CASSHSIRGTGELFF
CDR3 DNA: TGTGCCAGCAGCCACTCGATACGGGGCACCGGGGAGCTGTTTTTT

clone size: .
D gene: .
J gene: TRBJ1-4
V gene: TRBV28
CDR3 protein: CASSLSGIATNEKLFF
CDR3 DNA: TGTGCCAGCAGTTTGTCGGGGATTGCAACTAATGAAAAACTGTTTTTT

clone size: .
D gene: .
J gene: TRBJ2-1
V gene: TRBV5-4
CDR3 protein: CASSGGAGASYNEQFF
CDR3 DNA: TGTGCCAGCAGCGGGGGTGCGGGGGCGAGCTACAATGAGCAGTTCTTC

clone size: .
D gene: .
J gene: TRBJ2-3
V gene: TRBV28
CDR3 protein: CASSLDRPNTDTQYF
CDR3 DNA: TGTGCCAGCAGTTTAGACAGGCCTAACACAGATACGCAGTATTTT

clone size: .
D gene: .
J gene: TRBJ1-2
V gene: TRBV5-6
CDR3 protein: CASSPRSYGYTF
CDR3 DNA: TGTGCCAGCAGCCCCAGAAGCTATGGCTACACCTTC

clone size: .
D gene: TRBD1
J gene: TRBJ2-7
V gene: TRBV7-9
CDR3 protein: CASSLGTGVSAEQYF
CDR3 DNA: TGTGCCAGCAGCCTTGGGACAGGGGTTTCAGCCGAGCAGTACTTC

clone size: once
D gene: TRBD2
J gene: TRBJ2-5
V gene: TRBV10-1
CDR3 protein: CAYSRQRGVGTQYF
CDR3 DNA: TGCGCCTACAGCCGGCAGCGGGGGGTCGGGACCCAGTACTTC

clone size: .
D gene: .
J gene: TRBJ2-7
V gene: TRBV18
CDR3 protein: CASSAGPAGGYEQYF
CDR3 DNA: TGTGCCAGCTCCGCCGGCCCGGCCGGAGGCTACGAGCAGTACTTC

clone size: .
D gene: TRBD1
J gene: TRBJ2-7
V gene: TRBV10-3
CDR3 protein: CAISESTGGLYEQYF
CDR3 DNA: TGTGCCATCAGTGAGTCGACAGGGGGCCTTTACGAGCAGTACTTC

clone size: .
D gene: .
J gene: TRBJ2-7
V gene: TRBV3-1/TRBV3-2
CDR3 protein: CASSQGMGEQYF
CDR3 DNA: TGTGCCAGCAGCCAAGGAATGGGGGAGCAGTACTTC

clone size: .
D gene: .
J gene: TRBJ2-3
V gene: TRBV6-1
CDR3 protein: CASSDAGSSTDTQYF
CDR3 DNA: TGTGCCAGCAGTGACGCCGGATCTAGCACAGATACGCAGTATTTT

clone size: .
D gene: .
J gene: TRBJ2-7
V gene: TRBV18
CDR3 protein: CASSPPAYPLSIDYEQYF
CDR3 DNA: TGTGCCAGCTCACCACCGGCCTACCCCCTGAGTATTGACTACGAGCAGTACTTC

clone size: .
D gene: .
J gene: TRBJ1-4
V gene: TRBV2
CDR3 protein: CASSTKPGFNEKLFF
CDR3 DNA: TGTGCCAGCAGTACAAAACCAGGTTTCAACGAAAAACTGTTTTTT

clone size: .
D gene: .
J gene: TRBJ2-3
V gene: TRBV30
CDR3 protein: CAWNLGTPTDTQYF
CDR3 DNA: TGTGCCTGGAACCTTGGGACTCCCACAGATACGCAGTATTTT

clone size: .
D gene: .
J gene: TRBJ2-3
V gene: TRBV5-6
CDR3 protein: CASSPRRDTQYF
CDR3 DNA: TGTGCCAGCAGCCCAAGACGGGATACGCAGTATTTT

clone size: .
D gene: .
J gene: TRBJ2-3
V gene: TRBV2
CDR3 protein: CASSAGPSPNTQYF
CDR3 DNA: TGTGCCAGCAGTGCAGGGCCGAGTCCAAATACGCAGTATTTT

clone size: .
D gene: .
J gene: TRBJ2-5
V gene: TRBV6-5
CDR3 protein: CASSYYRVETQYF
CDR3 DNA: TGTGCCAGCAGTTATTATAGAGTTGAGACCCAGTACTTC

clone size: few
D gene: TRBD2
J gene: TRBJ2-7
V gene: TRBV5-6
CDR3 protein: CASSPTSAAPEQYF
CDR3 DNA: TGTGCCAGCAGCCCGACTAGCGCGGCCCCCGAGCAGTACTTC

clone size: .
D gene: TRBD2
J gene: TRBJ2-1
V gene: TRBV4-1
CDR3 protein: CASSRDASGAFYNEQFF
CDR3 DNA: TGCGCCAGCAGCCGGGATGCGAGCGGGGCCTTCTACAATGAGCAGTTCTTC

clone size: .
D gene: .
J gene: TRBJ1-1
V gene: TRBV7-9
CDR3 protein: CASSLVRGTKTEAFF
CDR3 DNA: TGTGCCAGCAGCTTAGTAAGAGGAACGAAGACTGAAGCTTTCTTT

clone size: once
D gene: TRBD1
J gene: TRBJ2-2
V gene: TRBV5-1
CDR3 protein: CASSPYRGTGELFF
CDR3 DNA: TGCGCCAGCAGCCCCTACAGGGGCACCGGGGAGCTGTTTTTT

clone size: .
D gene: TRBD2
J gene: TRBJ2-7
V gene: TRBV5-1
CDR3 protein: CASSLAPSGSYEQYF
CDR3 DNA: TGCGCCAGCAGCTTGGCCCCTAGCGGCTCCTACGAGCAGTACTTC

clone size: .
D gene: TRBD2
J gene: TRBJ2-2
V gene: TRBV4-1
CDR3 protein: CASSLSGGYTGELFF
CDR3 DNA: TGCGCCAGCAGCCTTAGCGGGGGGTACACCGGGGAGCTGTTTTTT

clone size: .
D gene: .
J gene: TRBJ2-7
V gene: TRBV4-1
CDR3 protein: CASSQDSRVGWEQYF
CDR3 DNA: TGCGCCAGCAGCCAAGATTCGCGGGTGGGGTGGGAGCAGTACTTC

clone size: .
D gene: .
J gene: TRBJ2-5
V gene: TRBV28
CDR3 protein: CASRHRVGLGETQYF
CDR3 DNA: TGTGCCAGCAGGCACAGGGTAGGTCTCGGGGAGACCCAGTACTTC

clone size: .
D gene: .
J gene: TRBJ2-2
V gene: TRBV2
CDR3 protein: CASKRDMNTGELFF
CDR3 DNA: TGTGCCAGCAAGAGGGACATGAACACCGGGGAGCTGTTTTTT

clone size: .
D gene: .
J gene: TRBJ2-1
V gene: TRBV30
CDR3 protein: CAWSVQLTEFF
CDR3 DNA: TGTGCCTGGAGTGTACAACTCACGGAGTTCTTC

clone size: .
D gene: .
J gene: TRBJ1-1
V gene: TRBV7-9
CDR3 protein: CASSLEPGADTEAFF
CDR3 DNA: TGTGCCAGCAGCTTAGAACCGGGGGCGGACACTGAAGCTTTCTTT

clone size: once
D gene: .
J gene: TRBJ1-2
V gene: TRBV2
CDR3 protein: CASSPGGGYYGYTF
CDR3 DNA: TGTGCCAGCAGCCCCGGGGGCGGCTACTATGGCTACACCTTC

clone size: few
D gene: TRBD1
J gene: TRBJ1-6
V gene: TRBV4-1
CDR3 protein: CASSQIGTGSSPLHF
CDR3 DNA: TGCGCCAGCAGCCAAATTGGGACAGGGAGTTCACCCCTCCACTTT

clone size: .
D gene: TRBD2
J gene: TRBJ2-3
V gene: TRBV5-6
CDR3 protein: CASSFRSGGTDTQYF
CDR3 DNA: TGTGCCAGCAGCTTTCGTAGCGGGGGTACAGATACGCAGTATTTT

clone size: few
D gene: TRBD1
J gene: TRBJ1-1
V gene: TRBV5-5
CDR3 protein: CASSLSGGNTEAFF
CDR3 DNA: TGTGCCAGCAGCCTGTCAGGGGGTAACACTGAAGCTTTCTTT

clone size: .
D gene: .
J gene: TRBJ1-4
V gene: TRBV7-6
CDR3 protein: CASGGGEEKLFF
CDR3 DNA: TGTGCCAGCGGTGGCGGAGAGGAAAAACTGTTTTTT

clone size: .
D gene: .
J gene: TRBJ2-7
V gene: TRBV5-1
CDR3 protein: CASSYPGTANYEQYF
CDR3 DNA: TGCGCCAGCAGCTATCCCGGGACGGCAAACTACGAGCAGTACTTC

clone size: .
D gene: TRBD1
J gene: TRBJ1-6
V gene: TRBV5-4
CDR3 protein: CASSLGTGHYSPLHF
CDR3 DNA: TGTGCCAGCAGCTTGGGGACAGGGCACTATTCACCCCTCCACTTT

clone size: few
D gene: TRBD2
J gene: TRBJ2-1
V gene: TRBV11-3
CDR3 protein: CASSPESGISYNEQFF
CDR3 DNA: TGTGCCAGCAGCCCAGAAAGCGGGATATCCTACAATGAGCAGTTCTTC

clone size: .
D gene: .
J gene: TRBJ2-7
V gene: TRBV5-1
CDR3 protein: CASSLDVGTAIGEQYF
CDR3 DNA: TGCGCCAGCAGCTTGGACGTGGGGACGGCAATAGGAGAGCAGTACTTC

clone size: .
D gene: .
J gene: TRBJ2-2
V gene: TRBV9
CDR3 protein: CASSDLGAGGELFF
CDR3 DNA: TGTGCCAGCAGCGACCTGGGGGCAGGCGGGGAGCTGTTTTTT

clone size: once
D gene: TRBD1
J gene: TRBJ2-3
V gene: TRBV6-5
CDR3 protein: CASTGTGEGDTQYF
CDR3 DNA: TGTGCCAGCACCGGGACAGGGGAGGGCGATACGCAGTATTTT

clone size: .
D gene: .
J gene: TRBJ1-1
V gene: TRBV6-5
CDR3 protein: CASSYVGTEAFF
CDR3 DNA: TGTGCCAGCAGTTACGTTGGCACTGAAGCTTTCTTT

clone size: few
D gene: .
J gene: TRBJ2-7
V gene: TRBV12-3/TRBV12-4
CDR3 protein: CASSPDLNEQYF
CDR3 DNA: TGTGCCAGCAGTCCGGATCTGAATGAGCAGTACTTC

clone size: .
D gene: TRBD1
J gene: TRBJ2-1
V gene: TRBV11-3
CDR3 protein: CASSLTGVNEQFF
CDR3 DNA: TGTGCCAGCAGCTTAACAGGGGTGAATGAGCAGTTCTTC

clone size: .
D gene: .
J gene: TRBJ2-3
V gene: TRBV19
CDR3 protein: CASSPPDGNTQYF
CDR3 DNA: TGTGCCAGTAGTCCCCCCGACGGAAATACGCAGTATTTT

clone size: few
D gene: TRBD1
J gene: TRBJ1-2
V gene: TRBV29-1
CDR3 protein: CSDLHTGDPYGYTF
CDR3 DNA: TGCAGCGACCTTCATACAGGGGATCCGTATGGCTACACCTTC

clone size: .
D gene: .
J gene: TRBJ1-5
V gene: TRBV12-3/TRBV12-4
CDR3 protein: CASSLDRNQPQHF
CDR3 DNA: TGTGCCAGCAGCCTCGACAGGAATCAGCCCCAGCATTTT

clone size: .
D gene: TRBD2
J gene: TRBJ2-1
V gene: TRBV9
CDR3 protein: CASSASGGAYNEQFF
CDR3 DNA: TGTGCCAGCAGCGCCAGCGGGGGGGCTTACAATGAGCAGTTCTTC

clone size: .
D gene: .
J gene: TRBJ2-2
V gene: TRBV4-1
CDR3 protein: CASSQDLYTGELFF
CDR3 DNA: TGCGCCAGCAGCCAAGATTTATACACCGGGGAGCTGTTTTTT

clone size: .
D gene: TRBD1
J gene: TRBJ2-7
V gene: TRBV25-1
CDR3 protein: CASSASTGTGIHEQYF
CDR3 DNA: TGTGCCAGCAGTGCCAGCACCGGGACAGGGATCCACGAGCAGTACTTC

clone size: few
D gene: TRBD2
J gene: TRBJ2-7
V gene: TRBV5-4
CDR3 protein: CASSWGGRLGSYEQYF
CDR3 DNA: TGTGCCAGCAGCTGGGGGGGACGGCTTGGATCCTACGAGCAGTACTTC

clone size: few
D gene: TRBD1
J gene: TRBJ1-2
V gene: TRBV5-1
CDR3 protein: CASSPTGNYGYTF
CDR3 DNA: TGCGCCAGCAGCCCGACAGGGAACTATGGCTACACCTTC

clone size: .
D gene: TRBD2
J gene: TRBJ2-5
V gene: TRBV4-2
CDR3 protein: CASSQEGTSGGIQETQYF
CDR3 DNA: TGTGCCAGCAGCCAAGAAGGGACTAGCGGGGGGATCCAAGAGACCCAGTACTTC

clone size: .
D gene: TRBD1
J gene: TRBJ1-4
V gene: TRBV7-9
CDR3 protein: CASSRDRGSEKLFF
CDR3 DNA: TGTGCCAGCAGCCGGGACAGGGGAAGTGAAAAACTGTTTTTT

clone size: few
D gene: .
J gene: TRBJ2-1
V gene: TRBV4-2
CDR3 protein: CASSHVASVDNEQFF
CDR3 DNA: TGTGCCAGCAGCCATGTGGCTAGCGTTGACAATGAGCAGTTCTTC

clone size: .
D gene: .
J gene: TRBJ2-1
V gene: TRBV19
CDR3 protein: CASRTDSYNEQFF
CDR3 DNA: TGTGCCAGTAGAACCGACAGCTACAATGAGCAGTTCTTC

clone size: .
D gene: TRBD2
J gene: TRBJ2-7
V gene: TRBV12-3/TRBV12-4
CDR3 protein: CASSLREREQYF
CDR3 DNA: TGTGCCAGCAGCTTGCGGGAGCGCGAGCAGTACTTC

clone size: few
D gene: .
J gene: TRBJ1-5
V gene: TRBV30
CDR3 protein: CAWSKVGNQPQHF
CDR3 DNA: TGTGCCTGGAGTAAAGTGGGCAATCAGCCCCAGCATTTT

clone size: .
D gene: TRBD2
J gene: TRBJ2-3
V gene: TRBV5-1
CDR3 protein: CASSLAHGGAGDTQYF
CDR3 DNA: TGCGCCAGCAGCTTGGCCCACGGGGGGGCGGGAGATACGCAGTATTTT

clone size: .
D gene: .
J gene: TRBJ1-2
V gene: TRBV7-3
CDR3 protein: CASSVDSNGYGYTF
CDR3 DNA: TGTGCCAGCAGCGTGGACAGTAATGGCTATGGCTACACCTTC

clone size: .
D gene: .
J gene: TRBJ2-1
V gene: TRBV3-1/TRBV3-2
CDR3 protein: CASSQDFGGSYNEQFF
CDR3 DNA: TGTGCCAGCAGCCAAGATTTCGGCGGCTCCTACAATGAGCAGTTCTTC